Sequencing of this TCR beta chain was carried out in a study of CD8 T cells in ankylosing spondylitis. Study-level findings and limits: Reported data indicate significant enrichment of disease-linked clones within matched ankylosing spondylitis synovial fluid. Clones that were linked to disease were CD8+ and were relatively rare in peripheral blood. Among TCR beta sequences, a motif of several highly homologous variants appeared characteristic of ankylosing spondylitis blood.

This clonotype was observed many times. The antigen is unknown. The V gene's germline CDR1 is SGHRS and CDR2 YFSETQ. Between the trimmed V and J ends, which lost 0 bases and 4 bases, there was a span of 10 bases. The CDR3 contains 14 residues. MiXCR, applied by TCRdb to the 5' RACE reads, yields one record per CDR3 protein. The table lists 500,000 or so distinct CDR3 sequences, less than 6% of them singletons, with around 3.6% in the top ten. The material sequenced was blood, either unsorted or a sorted T cell fraction (not recorded which). The TCR comes from a male donor with ankylosing spondylitis. The chain employs TRBV5-1 and TRBJ2-5; a weak D match, TRBD1 (5 bases). CDR3 nucleotides: TGCGCCAGCAGCTTGGAGGCCCAGGGAGAGACCCAGTACTTC. Its translation: CASSLEAQGETQYF.